The T cell receptor beta chain described here comes from a study of shared clonotypes between healthy human individuals. Sequenced by immunoSEQ multiplex PCR; TCRdb stores in-frame clones only, minus some. Here the sample spans over 750,000 clones, about 96% being singletons. The naive CD8 population came from CD45RO-negative cells selected for CCR7, without terminally differentiated effector memory CD45RA+ cells. V lost 0 bases to trimming and J lost 5 bases, with 4 bases between them. Looked up from germline, CDR1 is SQVTM and CDR2 is ANQGSEA. The CDR3 spans 12 residues. What was sequenced was naive CD8+ T cells sorted from blood. The chain has TRBV29-1 and TRBJ2-2; no reliable D call. The TCR originated in a man aged 25 to 40 in good health. This chain's CDR3 is CSVEDPTGELFF. For the CDR3, the DNA is TGCAGCGTTGAAGATCCTACCGGGGAGCTGTTTTTT.